The clone carrying this T cell receptor (beta chain) has just a few counts. Antigen unknown. The germline gives CDR1 SEHNR, CDR2 FQNEAQ (reference sequence). With V trimmed by 2 bases and J by 8 bases, 16 bases remained unmatched. CDR3 size: 17 residues. This specimen comes from a study of shared clonotypes between healthy human individuals. Donation came from healthy HIV-negative adults that had no recent acute infections or vaccinations. Donors were Caucasian adults residing in Nashville, Tennessee, USA. The table came from immunoSEQ multiplex PCR; TCRdb's copy has only in-frame clones and leaves some out. This sample carries around 450,000 clones, roughly 83% of them seen once, and the ten largest clones take about 13%. Study-level points and caveats: Having only a few donors restricted how much genetic and exposure-history diversity was captured.

The TCR comes from a middle-aged woman in good health. Some clones in this sample may be carry-over from other donors' samples. Material: PBMCs. The chain joins TRBV7-9 to TRBJ2-3; the match to TRBD2 covers 7 bases. The CDR3 region is CASSLSRVTKRDFTQYF. The CDR3 DNA sequence: TGTGCCAGCAGCTTAAGTCGTGTTACTAAGCGGGATTTTACGCAGTATTTT.